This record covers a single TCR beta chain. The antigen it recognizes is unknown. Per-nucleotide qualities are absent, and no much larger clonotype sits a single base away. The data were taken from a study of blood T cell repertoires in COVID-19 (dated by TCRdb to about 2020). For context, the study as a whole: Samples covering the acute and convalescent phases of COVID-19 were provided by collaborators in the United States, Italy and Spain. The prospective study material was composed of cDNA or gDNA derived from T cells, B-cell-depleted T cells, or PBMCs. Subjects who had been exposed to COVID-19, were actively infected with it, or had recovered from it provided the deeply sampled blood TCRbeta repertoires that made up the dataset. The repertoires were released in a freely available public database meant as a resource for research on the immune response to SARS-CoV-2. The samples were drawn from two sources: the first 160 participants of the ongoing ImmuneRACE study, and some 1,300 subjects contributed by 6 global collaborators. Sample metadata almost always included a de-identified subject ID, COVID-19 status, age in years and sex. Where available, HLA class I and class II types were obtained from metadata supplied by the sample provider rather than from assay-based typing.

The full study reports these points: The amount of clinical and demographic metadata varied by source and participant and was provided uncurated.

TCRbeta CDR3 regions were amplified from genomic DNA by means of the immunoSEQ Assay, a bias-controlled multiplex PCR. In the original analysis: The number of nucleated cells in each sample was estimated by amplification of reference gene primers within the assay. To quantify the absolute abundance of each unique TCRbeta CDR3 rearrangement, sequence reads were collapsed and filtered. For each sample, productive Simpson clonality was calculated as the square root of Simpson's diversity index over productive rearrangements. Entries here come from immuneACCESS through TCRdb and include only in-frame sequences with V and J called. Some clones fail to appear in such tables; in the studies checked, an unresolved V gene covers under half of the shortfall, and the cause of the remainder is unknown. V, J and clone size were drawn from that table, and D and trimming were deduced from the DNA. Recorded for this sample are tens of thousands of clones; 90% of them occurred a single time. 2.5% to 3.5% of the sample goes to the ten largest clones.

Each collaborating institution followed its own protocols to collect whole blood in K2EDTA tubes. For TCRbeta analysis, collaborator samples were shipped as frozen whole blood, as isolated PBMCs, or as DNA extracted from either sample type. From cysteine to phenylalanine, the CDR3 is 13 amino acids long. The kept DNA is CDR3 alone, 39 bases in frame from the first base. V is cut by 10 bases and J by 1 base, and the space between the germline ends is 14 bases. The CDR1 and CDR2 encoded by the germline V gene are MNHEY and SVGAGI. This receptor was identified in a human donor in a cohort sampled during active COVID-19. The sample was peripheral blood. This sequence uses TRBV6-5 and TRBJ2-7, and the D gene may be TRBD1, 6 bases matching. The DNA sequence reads TGTGCCACCTCCCAGGGGAGTTCCTACGAGCAGTACTTC. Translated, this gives CATSQGSSYEQYF.